One and the same sample provided the 6 T cell receptor beta chains below, sequenced in a study of shared clonotypes between healthy human individuals. Sequenced by immunoSEQ multiplex PCR; TCRdb stores in-frame clones only, minus some. The table has 450,000 to 700,000 clones, around 95% seen once; the top ten hold 0.095% to 0.12%. Positive CCR7 selection of CD45RO-negative cells yielded the naive CD8 cells, and terminally differentiated effector memory CD45RA+ cells were excluded. The sequenced sample was naive CD8+ T cells sorted from blood. The receptors originated from a woman in her 30s in good health.

The chain has TRBV19 and TRBJ1-5; D ambiguous. Germline values: CDR1 LNHDA, CDR2 SQIVND (reference sequence). V lost 9 bases to trimming and J lost 3 bases, with 18 bases between them. This CDR3 has 15 amino acids. CDR3 loop: CASHGSTLSNQPQHF. CDR3 in DNA: TGTGCCAGCCATGGGAGTACGCTTTCCAATCAGCCCCAGCATTTT.

CDR3 sequence: CSVDGTQSSYNEQFF. The CDR3 DNA sequence: TGCAGCGTTGACGGGACCCAAAGCTCCTACAATGAGCAGTTCTTC. The V call is TRBV29-1, the J call TRBJ2-1; the D gene could be TRBD1 or TRBD2 (5 bases each). V shed 3 bases and J shed 0 bases, with 12 bases lying between them. The CDR3 is made up of 15 amino acids. Germline assignment: CDR1 SQVTM and CDR2 ANQGSEA.

This chain connects TRBV19 to TRBJ1-2; D gene uncertain. The CDR3 is 11 amino acids. Germline V gene lookup returns CDR1 LNHDA and CDR2 SQIVND (reference sequence). Trimming cost V 8 bases and J 0 bases, with 4 bases left between them. The CDR3 protein is CASGPNYGYTF. CDR3 in DNA: TGTGCCAGTGGGCCTAACTATGGCTACACCTTC.

The chain carries TRBV7-6 and TRBJ2-3, with TRBD2 identical over 7 bases. This CDR3 has 16 residues. With 2 bases clipped from V and 5 bases from J, the junction kept 10 bases outside the gene matches. Germline V gene data show CDR1 as SGHVS and CDR2 as FNYEAQ. This CDR3 is CASSLFVAGAIDTQYF. The CDR3 DNA sequence: TGTGCCAGCAGCTTATTCGTGGCGGGAGCGATAGATACGCAGTATTTT. Complete variable domain (other parts from reference TRBV7-6 and TRBJ2-3): GAGVSQSPRYKVTKRGQDVALRCDPISGHVSLYWYRQALGQGPEFLTYFNYEAQQDKSGLPNDRFSAERPEGSISTLTIQRTEQRDSAMYRCASSLFVAGAIDTQYFGPGTRLTVL.

In this sample, this clone turned up once. J is TRBJ2-3 and V is TRBV27, with 9 bases identical to TRBD2. J was trimmed by 4 bases and V by 8 bases; bases with no gene match: 1. Germline values: CDR1 MNHEY, CDR2 SMNVEV (reference sequence). This CDR3 region has 12 residues. The CDR3 sequence: CASGTSPDTQYF. CDR3 DNA: TGTGCCAGCGGGACTAGCCCAGATACGCAGTATTTT.

The chain combines TRBV27 with TRBJ2-1; 8 positions agree with TRBD2. Trimming cost V 1 base and J 7 bases; bases outside gene matches: 6. CDR3 length: 15 amino acids. Germline assignment: CDR1 MNHEY and CDR2 SMNVEV (reference sequence). The CDR3 loop reads CASSLLREAGNEQFF. CDR3 coding DNA: TGTGCCAGCAGTTTATTGCGGGAGGCTGGGAATGAGCAGTTCTTC.